This T cell receptor (beta chain) was found in a study of blood T cells in healthy people across ages. V lost 4 bases, J lost 2 bases, and 14 bases lay in between. CDR3 length equals 15 residues. CDR1 is SGDLS, CDR2 YYNGEE, per germline. The second PCR ran roughly 6 to 11 cycles with a sample-barcoded 5' primer and J-beta primers. TCRdb used MiXCR to reprocess the 5' RACE reads, holding one entry per CDR3 protein. The sample lists under 950,000 distinct CDR3 sequences, 22% seen once, with 22% in the top ten. The source material was blood. This chain connects TRBV9 to TRBJ2-3; D is possibly TRBD2 (6 bases). This clonotype originated in a man in his 70s in good health. The CDR3 DNA reads as TGTGCCAGCAGCCTTCGACTAGTATCCACAGATACGCAGTATTTT. Translating gives CASSLRLVSTDTQYF.